This T cell receptor (beta chain) derives from a study of T cells in Graves' hyperthyroidism and ophthalmopathy. RNA transcripts provided the source from which TCR beta CDR3 regions were amplified. The TCR CDR3 was amplified in a first-round RT-PCR using the HTBI primer set. Each CDR3 protein is one row after TCRdb ran MiXCR on the multiplex PCR reads. The sample has 600,000 or so distinct CDR3 sequences; around 13% are singletons. Germline lookup yields CDR1 SGHKS and CDR2 YYEKEE (reference sequence). The CDR3 totals 16 residues. V was pared by 0 bases and J by 0 bases, with 11 bases between. Clinical Activity Scores of at least 3, NOSPECS grades of at least 4 and durations under 3 months characterized ophthalmopathy patients. Note on this clonotype: Its antigen is not identified.

General study results and limits: Blood also showed most of the thyroid clonotypes that were expanded above 0.001. A 13 V-J signature model discriminated ophthalmopathy versus stable hyperthyroidism.

The V call is TRBV5-5, the J call TRBJ2-3; unclear D gene. This receptor was obtained from a woman in her fifties or sixties with Graves' ophthalmopathy. The sequenced sample was blood. The CDR3 nucleotides are TGTGCCAGCAGCTTGGGCGCGATCTTGAGCACAGATACGCAGTATTTT. It codes for CASSLGAILSTDTQYF.